This paragraph covers one T cell receptor beta chain sequence. This specimen comes from a study of shared clonotypes between healthy human individuals. Produced via immunoSEQ multiplex PCR; TCRdb's table is partial and in-frame only. The sample includes some 2,100,000 clones, around 95% of them seen just once. The germline V and J ends were trimmed by 2 bases and 7 bases, with 9 bases remaining between them. The CDR3 runs 13 residues. Germline V gene sequence: CDR1 SGHTA, CDR2 FQGTGA. This sequence was found in a man aged 18-30 years in good health. The sequenced material came from naive CD4+ T cells sorted from blood. Described subset: CD45RA+ positively selected. The chain employs TRBV7-3 and TRBJ2-1; D is uncertain. CDR3 nucleotide sequence: TGTGCCAGCAGCTTAGGCAGCCAGAATGAGCAGTTCTTC. Protein product: CASSLGSQNEQFF.